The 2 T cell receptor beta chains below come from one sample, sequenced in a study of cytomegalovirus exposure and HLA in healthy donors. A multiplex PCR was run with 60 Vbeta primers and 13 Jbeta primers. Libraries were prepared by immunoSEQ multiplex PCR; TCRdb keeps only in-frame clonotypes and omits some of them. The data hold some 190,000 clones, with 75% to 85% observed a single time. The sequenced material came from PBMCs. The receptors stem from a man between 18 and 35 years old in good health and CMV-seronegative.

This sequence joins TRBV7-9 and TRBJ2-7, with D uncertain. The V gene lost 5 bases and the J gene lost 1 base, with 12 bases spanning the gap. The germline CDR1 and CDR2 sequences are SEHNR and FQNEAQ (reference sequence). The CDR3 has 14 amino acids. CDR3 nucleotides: TGTGCCAGCAGCCCCGCGCCTTATTCCTACGAGCAGTACTTC. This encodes CASSPAPYSYEQYF.

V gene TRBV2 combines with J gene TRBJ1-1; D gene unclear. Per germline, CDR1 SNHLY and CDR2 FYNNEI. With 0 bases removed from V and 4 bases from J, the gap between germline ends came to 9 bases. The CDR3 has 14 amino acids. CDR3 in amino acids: CASSEASGGTEAFF. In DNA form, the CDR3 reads TGTGCCAGCAGTGAAGCCTCGGGAGGCACTGAAGCTTTCTTT.